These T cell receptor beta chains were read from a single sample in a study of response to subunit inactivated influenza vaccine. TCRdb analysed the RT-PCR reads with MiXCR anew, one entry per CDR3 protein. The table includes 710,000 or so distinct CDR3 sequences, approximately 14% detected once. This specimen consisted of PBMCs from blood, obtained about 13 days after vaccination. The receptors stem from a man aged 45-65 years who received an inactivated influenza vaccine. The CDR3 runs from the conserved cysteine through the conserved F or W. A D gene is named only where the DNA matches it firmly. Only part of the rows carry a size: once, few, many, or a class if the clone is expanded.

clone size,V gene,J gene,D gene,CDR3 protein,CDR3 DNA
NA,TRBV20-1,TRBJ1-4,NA,CNPEDENEKLFF,TGCAATCCAGAAGACGAAAATGAAAAACTGTTTTTT
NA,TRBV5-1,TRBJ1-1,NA,CASSLVQAPLATEAFF,TGCGCCAGCAGCTTGGTCCAGGCCCCCTTGGCCACTGAAGCTTTCTTT
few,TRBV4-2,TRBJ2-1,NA,CASSQGAGGATYNEQFF,TGTGCCAGCAGCCAAGGTGCCGGTGGGGCAACCTACAATGAGCAGTTCTTC
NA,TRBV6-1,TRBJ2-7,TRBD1,CASSVGAGGVEQYF,TGTGCCAGCAGTGTTGGAGCAGGGGGCGTCGAGCAGTACTTC
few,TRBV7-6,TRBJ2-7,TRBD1,CASSPVSGTGYYEQYF,TGTGCCAGCAGCCCAGTTTCCGGGACAGGGTACTACGAGCAGTACTTC
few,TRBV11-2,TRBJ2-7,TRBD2,CASGGTSAEQYF,TGTGCCAGCGGGGGAACTAGCGCCGAGCAGTACTTC
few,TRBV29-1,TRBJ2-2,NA,CSVEDLWGAGTGELFF,TGCAGCGTTGAAGATCTTTGGGGGGCTGGCACCGGGGAGCTGTTTTTT
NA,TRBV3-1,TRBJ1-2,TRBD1,CASSQGAGGGGYTF,TGTGCCAGCAGCCAAGGTGCAGGGGGCGGTGGCTACACCTTC
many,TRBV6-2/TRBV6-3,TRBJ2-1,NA,CASSSTGSYNEQFF,TGTGCCAGCAGTTCAACAGGGTCCTACAATGAGCAGTTCTTC
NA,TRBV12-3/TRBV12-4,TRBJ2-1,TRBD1,CASTRGQGSYNEQFF,TGTGCCAGCACCCGGGGACAGGGATCCTACAATGAGCAGTTCTTC